The 15 T cell receptor beta chains below were found in one sample sequenced in a study of technical replicates of blood from several donors. TCRdb's copy holds only in-frame clones and misses some; the assay was immunoSEQ multiplex PCR. The sample consists of tens of thousands of clones, about 90% of them appearing once. Sequencing used T cells isolated from PBMCs. All receptors come from a human donor in good health. Some clones in this sample may be carry-over from other donors' samples.

V is TRBV30 and J is TRBJ2-7, with D perhaps matching TRBD2 (7 bases). Germline loops: CDR1 GTSNPN, CDR2 SVGIG (reference sequence). Trimming removed 6 bases from V and 4 bases from J, with 13 bases in between. The CDR3 is 12 amino acids. CDR3 nucleotides: TGTGCCTGCAGCGGGACACCTTACGAGCAGTACTTC. Amino acid sequence: CACSGTPYEQYF.

The rearrangement uses TRBV30 and TRBJ2-7; 10 nucleotides match TRBD2. With 2 bases clipped from V and 2 bases from J, the junction kept 18 bases outside the gene matches. CDR3 length: 19 residues. Germline V gene sequence: CDR1 GTSNPN, CDR2 SVGIG (reference sequence). This chain's CDR3 is CAWSFTIPGLAETTYEQYF. In DNA, the CDR3 is TGTGCCTGGAGTTTCACTATCCCCGGACTAGCGGAAACAACCTACGAGCAGTACTTC. The complete variable domain, with remaining parts taken from reference TRBV30 and TRBJ2-7, reads SQTIHQWPATLVQPVGSPLSLECTVEGTSNPNLYWYRQAAGRGLQLLFYSVGIGQISSEVPQNLSASRPQDRQFILSSKKLLLSDSGFYLCAWSFTIPGLAETTYEQYFGPGTRLTVT.

The V and J genes are TRBV6-5 and TRBJ2-1; tentative D call: TRBD1 (5 bases). Trimming cost V 5 bases and J 6 bases, with 11 bases left between them. The germline V gene encodes CDR1 MNHEY and CDR2 SVGAGI. This CDR3 spans 13 amino acids. The CDR3 region is CASSRSGFNEQFF. The CDR3 region has the DNA TGTGCCAGCAGTAGATCAGGGTTCAATGAGCAGTTCTTC.

V usage is TRBV19 and J usage is TRBJ1-5, with a weak D call TRBD1 (5 bases). This CDR3 has 14 amino acids. In germline, CDR1 is LNHDA, CDR2 SQIVND (reference sequence). The V end was cut by 3 bases, the J end by 3 bases, with 9 bases between. CDR3 DNA sequence: TGTGCCAGTAGTATCGCAGGGAACAATCAGCCCCAGCATTTT. Protein product: CASSIAGNNQPQHF.

The chain carries TRBV28 and TRBJ2-7, with TRBD2 matching 11 bases. The trim removed 1 base at V and 0 bases at J, leaving 2 bases unmatched. The CDR3 consists of 16 residues. Germline V lookup: CDR1 MDHEN, CDR2 SYDVKM. This CDR3 reads CASSLSTSGSSYEQYF. CDR3 sequence (DNA): TGTGCCAGCAGTTTATCAACTAGCGGGAGCTCCTACGAGCAGTACTTC.

CDR3 loop: CAWSVPGRGYTF. The CDR3 nucleotides are TGTGCCTGGAGTGTACCGGGTCGCGGCTACACCTTC. The chain links TRBV30 to TRBJ1-2; D is undetermined. The V end was cut by 0 bases, the J end by 8 bases, with 10 bases between. This CDR3 comprises 12 residues. Germline CDR1 is GTSNPN and CDR2 is SVGIG (reference sequence).

In this sample, this clone turned up once. V is TRBV23-1 and J is TRBJ2-7, with a possible D match to TRBD2 (5 bases). TRBV23-1 carries the ORF label, with uncertain function. V was shortened by 3 bases and J by 3 bases, with 9 bases between the two germline ends. The CDR3 contains 13 residues. This chain's CDR3 is CASSHFGGYEQYF. CDR3 coding DNA: TGCGCCAGCAGTCATTTCGGAGGCTACGAGCAGTACTTC.

This clone has more than one count but fewer than ten. The chain links TRBV29-1 to TRBJ2-3, with 8 positions matching TRBD1. Germline CDR1 is SQVTM and CDR2 is ANQGSEA. V trimming: 7 bases; J trimming: 1 base; junction bases outside the gene matches: 7. The CDR3 is made up of 14 amino acids. The CDR3 region has the DNA TGCAGCGCCCCCGGGACAGGACGCACAGATACGCAGTATTTT. Translated: CSAPGTGRTDTQYF.

The rearrangement uses TRBV5-6 and TRBJ2-1, with no clear D. V lost 0 bases and J 2 bases, leaving 6 bases between the germline ends. This CDR3 spans 14 amino acids. Germline values: CDR1 SGHDT, CDR2 YYEEEE. CDR3 nucleotides: TGTGCCAGCAGCTTGGTGACACCCTACAATGAGCAGTTCTTC. Protein: CASSLVTPYNEQFF.

For the CDR3, the DNA is TGTGCCAGCAGCCAATCTAACAGGGGAACCTACGAGCAGTACTTC. Translated, it gives CASSQSNRGTYEQYF. V is TRBV4-2 and J is TRBJ2-7; 7 bases line up with TRBD1. Germline V lookup: CDR1 LGHNA, CDR2 YNFKEQ. This CDR3 spans 15 amino acids. J gave up 2 bases and V 2 bases, and 6 bases lay outside the gene matches.

This sequence joins TRBV29-1 and TRBJ2-5; 8 positions match TRBD1. The CDR3 totals 13 residues. With V trimmed by 6 bases and J by 4 bases, 7 bases remained unmatched. Germline lookup yields CDR1 SQVTM and CDR2 ANQGSEA. This CDR3 reads CSVGQVIRETQYF. As DNA, the CDR3 is TGCAGCGTGGGACAGGTCATTAGAGAGACCCAGTACTTC. Complete variable domain (other parts from reference TRBV29-1 and TRBJ2-5): SAVISQKPSRDICQRGTSLTIQCQVDSQVTMMFWYRQQPGQSLTLIATANQGSEATYESGFVIDKFPISRPNLTFSTLTVSNMSPEDSSIYLCSVGQVIRETQYFGPGTRLLVL.

The rearrangement links TRBV7-3 to TRBJ2-2; D unresolved. The CDR3 loop spans 15 amino acids. Germline V CDR1 and CDR2: SGHTA, FQGTGA. V lost 1 base and J 1 base, leaving 7 bases between the germline ends. CDR3 sequence: CASSLKQMNTGELFF. In nucleotides, the CDR3 is TGTGCCAGCAGCTTAAAACAGATGAACACCGGGGAGCTGTTTTTT.

V and J are TRBV11-2 and TRBJ2-1; D uncertain. This CDR3 is 16 amino acids long. The V and J ends lost 5 bases and 8 bases respectively, with 22 bases between them. Looked up from germline, CDR1 is SGHAT and CDR2 is FQNNGV. CDR3 sequence (DNA): TGTGCCAGCAGCAATAGTAAATGGCAGATAACAGATGAGCAGTTCTTC. Protein sequence: CASSNSKWQITDEQFF.

The chain employs TRBV28 and TRBJ2-1, with 12 bases lining up with TRBD2. Germline V gene data show CDR1 as MDHEN and CDR2 as SYDVKM. This CDR3 comprises 16 residues. Unmatched junction bases numbered 10, after V lost 3 bases and J lost 10 bases. The CDR3 DNA is TGTGCCAGCAGTTTCGGGCTAGCGGGAGGGCCCGGGGAGCAGTTCTTC. Translation: CASSFGLAGGPGEQFF.

This clone was detected only once. The chain combines TRBV6-5 with TRBJ2-2; D is perhaps TRBD1 (6 bases). Germline CDR1 MNHEY, CDR2 SVGAGI. The CDR3 has 14 residues. V lost 7 bases and J 4 bases, leaving 13 bases between the germline ends. The CDR3 nucleotides read TGTGCCAGCAACCCAGGGGACCCCACCGGGGAGCTGTTTTTT. This sequence encodes CASNPGDPTGELFF.